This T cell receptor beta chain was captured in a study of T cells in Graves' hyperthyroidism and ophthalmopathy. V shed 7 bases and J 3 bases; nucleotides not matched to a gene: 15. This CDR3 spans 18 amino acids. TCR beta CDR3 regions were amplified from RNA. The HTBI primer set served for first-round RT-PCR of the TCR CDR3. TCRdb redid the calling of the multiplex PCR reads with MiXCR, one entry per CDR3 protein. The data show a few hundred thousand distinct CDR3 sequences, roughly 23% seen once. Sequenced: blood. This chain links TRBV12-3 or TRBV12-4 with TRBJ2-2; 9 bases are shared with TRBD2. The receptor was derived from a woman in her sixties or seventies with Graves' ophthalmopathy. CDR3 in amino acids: CASTLGIAGDQDTGELFF. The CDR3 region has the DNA TGTGCCAGCACCCTAGGGATAGCGGGAGATCAGGACACCGGGGAGCTGTTTTTT.